These 7 T cell receptor beta chains originate from one sample sequenced in a study of CD8 T cells in ankylosing spondylitis. Study-wide points: Ankylosing spondylitis blood appeared to carry a characteristic TCR beta motif of fewer than 10 highly homologous variants.

Their antigen targets remain unknown. TCRdb re-derived calls from the 5' RACE reads in MiXCR, one entry per CDR3 protein. The data show hundreds of thousands of distinct CDR3 sequences, around 11% seen once. Material for sequencing was blood, either unsorted or a sorted T cell fraction (not recorded which). All receptors come from a male donor with ankylosing spondylitis.

The chain combines TRBV20-1 with TRBJ1-6, with D unclear. The CDR3 length is 11 residues. Germline V gene sequence: CDR1 DFQATT, CDR2 SNEGSKA (reference sequence). Between the trimmed V and J ends, which lost 2 bases and 14 bases, there was a span of 10 bases. The CDR3 DNA is TGCAGTGCTAGACATTTGGAGACCCTCCACTTT. Translating it yields CSARHLETLHF.

This clonotype was detected many times. The J gene is TRBJ2-7, the V gene TRBV5-1; 9 positions agree with TRBD1. The CDR3 consists of 15 residues. CDR1 and CDR2 (germline): SGHRS, YFSETQ. The V segment lost 0 bases and the J segment 7 bases; nucleotides outside the gene matches: 8. The CDR3 bases are TGCGCCAGCAGCTTGGGGACAGGGGAGGTCAGGGAGCAGTACTTC. Protein: CASSLGTGEVREQYF. Full variable domain (rest looked up from reference TRBV5-1 and TRBJ2-7): KAGVTQTPRYLIKTRGQQVTLSCSPISGHRSVSWYQQTPGQGLQFLFEYFSETQRNKGNFPGRFSGRQFSNSRSEMNVSTLELGDSALYLCASSLGTGEVREQYFGPGTRLTVT.

This clonotype has just a few counts. J is TRBJ1-1 and V is TRBV18; 7 bases map to TRBD1. This CDR3 contains 16 residues. V lost 6 bases and J lost 0; bases outside the gene matches: 10. CDR1 KGHSH and CDR2 LQKENI come from the germline V gene. This CDR3 reads CASSPRDSELNTEAFF. CDR3 nucleotide sequence: TGTGCCAGCTCTCCCCGGGACAGCGAGCTGAACACTGAAGCTTTCTTT.

This clonotype was observed a few times. J is TRBJ2-7 and V is TRBV20-1; 7 bases map to TRBD1. The length of the CDR3 is 13 residues. The ends lost 3 bases at V and 10 bases at J; junction bases unmatched: 12. Germline lookup yields CDR1 DFQATT and CDR2 SNEGSKA (reference sequence). The CDR3 sequence: CSASQDRVVGQYF. The CDR3 DNA reads TGCAGTGCTAGCCAAGACAGGGTGGTCGGTCAGTACTTC.

Regarding this clonotype: A junction boundary mismatches the germline segment, possibly from a read error. V and J are TRBV7-2 and TRBJ2-7, with TRBD1 matching over 7 bases. The CDR3 runs to 14 residues. Germline V gives CDR1 SGHTA, CDR2 FQGNSA. The CDR3 coding sequence is TGTGCCAGCGGCTTAGTGACAGGGAAATACGAGCAGTACTTC. As protein: CASGLVTGKYEQYF. The full variable domain, its missing parts supplied by reference TRBV7-2 and TRBJ2-7, is GAGVSQSPSNKVTEKGKDVELRCDPISGHTALYWYRQSLGQGLEFLIYFQGNSAPDKSGLPSDRFSAERTGGSVSTLTIQRTQQEDSAVYLCASGLVTGKYEQYFGPGTRLTVT.

The chain joins TRBV20-1 to TRBJ2-5; 10 bases align to TRBD1. This CDR3 has 15 residues. V lost 6 bases, J lost 5 bases, and 12 bases stayed unmatched. Germline CDR1 is DFQATT and CDR2 is SNEGSKA (reference sequence). The CDR3 protein is CSAAPGGDRGETQYF. The CDR3 DNA is TGCAGTGCCGCACCTGGGGGGGACAGGGGTGAGACCCAGTACTTC.

This clonotype was detected only a few times. V is TRBV3-1 and J is TRBJ2-3; 11 positions match TRBD2. Germline assignment: CDR1 LGHDT and CDR2 YNNKEL (reference sequence). Unmatched junction bases numbered 6, after V lost 4 bases and J lost 0 bases. There are 17 residues in the CDR3. In DNA, the CDR3 is TGTGCCAGCAGCCTGGACTTAGCGGGGGGGAGCACAGATACGCAGTATTTT. Its protein is CASSLDLAGGSTDTQYF.